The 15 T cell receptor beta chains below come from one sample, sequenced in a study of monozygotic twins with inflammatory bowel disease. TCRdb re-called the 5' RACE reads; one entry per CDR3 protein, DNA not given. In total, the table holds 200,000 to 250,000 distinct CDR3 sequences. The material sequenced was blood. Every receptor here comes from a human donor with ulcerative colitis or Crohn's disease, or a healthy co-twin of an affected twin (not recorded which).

CDR3: CASSTRDSLYF. This rearrangement joins TRBV3-1 to TRBJ2-7; TCRdb designates TRBD1, a call that cannot be tested without DNA. The germline CDR1 and CDR2 sequences are LGHDT and YNNKEL (reference sequence). The CDR3 has 11 amino acids.

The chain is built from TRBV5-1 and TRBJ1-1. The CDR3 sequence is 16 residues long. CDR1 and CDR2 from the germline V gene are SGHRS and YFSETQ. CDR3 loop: CASTGGGRAMNTEAFF.

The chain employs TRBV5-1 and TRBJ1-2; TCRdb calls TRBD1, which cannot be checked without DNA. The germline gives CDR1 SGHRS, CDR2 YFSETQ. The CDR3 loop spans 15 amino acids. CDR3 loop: CASSESTGTIYGYTF. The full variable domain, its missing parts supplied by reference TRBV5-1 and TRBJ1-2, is KAGVTQTPRYLIKTRGQQVTLSCSPISGHRSVSWYQQTPGQGLQFLFEYFSETQRNKGNFPGRFSGRQFSNSRSEMNVSTLELGDSALYLCASSESTGTIYGYTFGSGTRLTVV.

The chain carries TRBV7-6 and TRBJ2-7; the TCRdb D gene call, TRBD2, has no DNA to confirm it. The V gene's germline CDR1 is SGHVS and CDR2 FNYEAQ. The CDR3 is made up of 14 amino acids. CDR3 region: CASSSTADHYEQYF.

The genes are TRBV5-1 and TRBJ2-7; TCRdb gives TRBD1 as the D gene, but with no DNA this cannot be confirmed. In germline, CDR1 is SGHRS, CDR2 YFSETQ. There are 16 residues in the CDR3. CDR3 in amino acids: CASSLAAGGIAYEQYF.

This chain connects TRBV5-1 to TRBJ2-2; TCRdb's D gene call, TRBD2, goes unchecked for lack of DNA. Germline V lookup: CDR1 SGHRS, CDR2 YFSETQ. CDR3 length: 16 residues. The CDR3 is CASNSGLSTLTGELFF.

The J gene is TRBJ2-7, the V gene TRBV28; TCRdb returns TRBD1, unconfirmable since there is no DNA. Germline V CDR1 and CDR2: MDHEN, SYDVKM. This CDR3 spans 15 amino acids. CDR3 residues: CASSFGPGGMNEQYF.

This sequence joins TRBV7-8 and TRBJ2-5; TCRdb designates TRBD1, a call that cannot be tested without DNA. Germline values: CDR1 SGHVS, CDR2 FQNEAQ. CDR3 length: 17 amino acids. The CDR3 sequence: CASSLLRGQGIEETQYF. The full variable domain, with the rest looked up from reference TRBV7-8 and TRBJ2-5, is GAGVSQSPRYKVAKRGQDVALRCDPISGHVSLFWYQQALGQGPEFLTYFQNEAQLDKSGLPSDRFFAERPEGSVSTLKIQRTQQEDSAVYLCASSLLRGQGIEETQYFGPGTRLLVL.

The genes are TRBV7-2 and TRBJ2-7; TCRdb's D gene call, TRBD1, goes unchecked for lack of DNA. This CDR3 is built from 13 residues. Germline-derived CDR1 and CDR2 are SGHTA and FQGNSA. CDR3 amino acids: CASTPGLMAEQYF.

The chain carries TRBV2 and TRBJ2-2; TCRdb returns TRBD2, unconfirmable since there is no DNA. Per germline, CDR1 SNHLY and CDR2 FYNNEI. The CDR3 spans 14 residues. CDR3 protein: CASRLLAGAGELFF.

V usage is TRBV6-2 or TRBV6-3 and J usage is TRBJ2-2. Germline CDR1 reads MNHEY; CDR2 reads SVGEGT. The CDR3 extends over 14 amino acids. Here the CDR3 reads CASSYTGVGGELFF.

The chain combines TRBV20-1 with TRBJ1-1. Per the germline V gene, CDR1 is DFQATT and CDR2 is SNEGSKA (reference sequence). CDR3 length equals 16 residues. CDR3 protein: CSARKVALRMNTEAFF.

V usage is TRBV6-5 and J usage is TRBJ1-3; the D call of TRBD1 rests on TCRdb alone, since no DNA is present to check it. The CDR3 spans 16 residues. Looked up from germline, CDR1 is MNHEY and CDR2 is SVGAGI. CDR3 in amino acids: CASSYSPGGTGNTIYF.

The CDR3 here is CASSLIGNTEAFF. This rearrangement joins TRBV5-1 to TRBJ1-1. The CDR3 runs 13 residues. The germline V gene has CDR1 SGHRS and CDR2 YFSETQ.

Here the CDR3 reads CAISDSGTGNTIYF. This chain connects TRBV10-3 to TRBJ1-3. CDR1 and CDR2 (germline): ENHRY, SYGVKD. The CDR3 is 14 amino acids.